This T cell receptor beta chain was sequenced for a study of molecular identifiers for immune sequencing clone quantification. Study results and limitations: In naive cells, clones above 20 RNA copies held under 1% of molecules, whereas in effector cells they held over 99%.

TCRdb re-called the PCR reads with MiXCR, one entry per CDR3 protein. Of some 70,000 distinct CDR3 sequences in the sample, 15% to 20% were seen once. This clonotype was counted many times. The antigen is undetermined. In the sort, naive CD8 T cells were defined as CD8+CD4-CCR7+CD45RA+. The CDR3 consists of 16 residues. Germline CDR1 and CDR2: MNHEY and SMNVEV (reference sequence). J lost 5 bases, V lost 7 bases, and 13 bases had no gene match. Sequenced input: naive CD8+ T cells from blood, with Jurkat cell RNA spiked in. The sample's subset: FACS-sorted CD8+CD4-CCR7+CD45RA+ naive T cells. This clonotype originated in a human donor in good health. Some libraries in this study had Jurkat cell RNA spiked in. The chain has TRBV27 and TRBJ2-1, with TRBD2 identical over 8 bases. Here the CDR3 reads CASKLWSAGAHNEQFF. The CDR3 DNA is TGTGCCAGCAAACTTTGGTCAGCGGGAGCCCACAATGAGCAGTTCTTC.